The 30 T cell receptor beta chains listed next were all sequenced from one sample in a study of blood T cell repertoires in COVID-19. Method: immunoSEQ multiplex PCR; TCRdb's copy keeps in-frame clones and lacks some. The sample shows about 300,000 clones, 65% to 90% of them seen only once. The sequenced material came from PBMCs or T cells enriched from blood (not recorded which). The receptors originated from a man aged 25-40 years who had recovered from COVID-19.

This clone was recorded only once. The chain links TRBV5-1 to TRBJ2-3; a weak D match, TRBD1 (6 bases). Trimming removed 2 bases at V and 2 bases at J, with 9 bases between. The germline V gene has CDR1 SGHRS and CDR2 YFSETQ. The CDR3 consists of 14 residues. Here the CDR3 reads CASSLTGTTDTQYF. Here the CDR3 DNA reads TGCGCCAGCAGCTTAACAGGGACCACAGATACGCAGTATTTT.

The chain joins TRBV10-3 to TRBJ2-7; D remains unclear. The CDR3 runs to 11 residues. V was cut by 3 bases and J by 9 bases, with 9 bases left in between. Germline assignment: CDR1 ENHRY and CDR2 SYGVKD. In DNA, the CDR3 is TGTGCCATCAGTGATTTGAGTGGGCAGTACTTC. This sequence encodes CAISDLSGQYF.

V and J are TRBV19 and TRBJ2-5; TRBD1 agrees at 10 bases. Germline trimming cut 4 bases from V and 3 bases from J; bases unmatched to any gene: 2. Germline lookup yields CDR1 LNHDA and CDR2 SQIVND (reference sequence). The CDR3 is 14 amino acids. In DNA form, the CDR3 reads TGTGCCAGTAGTAGGGGGACAGGGGAAGAGACCCAGTACTTC. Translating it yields CASSRGTGEETQYF.

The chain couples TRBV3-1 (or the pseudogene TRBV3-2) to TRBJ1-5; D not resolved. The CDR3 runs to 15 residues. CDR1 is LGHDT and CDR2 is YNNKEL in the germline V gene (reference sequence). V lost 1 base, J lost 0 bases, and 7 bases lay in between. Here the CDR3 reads CASSQGGDSNQPQHF. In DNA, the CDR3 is TGTGCCAGCAGCCAAGGGGGAGATAGCAATCAGCCCCAGCATTTT.

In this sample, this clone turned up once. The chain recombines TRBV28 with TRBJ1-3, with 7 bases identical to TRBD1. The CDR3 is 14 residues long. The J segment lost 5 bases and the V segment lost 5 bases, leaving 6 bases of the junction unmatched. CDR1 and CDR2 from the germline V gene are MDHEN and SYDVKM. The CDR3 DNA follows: TGTGCCAGCAGTCCACAGGGGTTAAGAAACACCATATATTTT. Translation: CASSPQGLRNTIYF.

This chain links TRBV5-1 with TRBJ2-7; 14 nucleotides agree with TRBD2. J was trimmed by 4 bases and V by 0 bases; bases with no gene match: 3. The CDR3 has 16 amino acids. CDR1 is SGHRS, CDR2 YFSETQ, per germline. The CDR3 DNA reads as TGCGCCAGCAGCTTGGCGGGACTAGCGGGGGTATACGAGCAGTACTTC. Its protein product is CASSLAGLAGVYEQYF.

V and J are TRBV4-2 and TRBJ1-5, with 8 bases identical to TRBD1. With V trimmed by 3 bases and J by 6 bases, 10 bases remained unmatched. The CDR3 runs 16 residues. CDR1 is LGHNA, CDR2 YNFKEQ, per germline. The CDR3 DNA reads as TGTGCCAGCAGCCACGCCGGACAGGGATCGTTTCAGCCCCAGCATTTT. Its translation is CASSHAGQGSFQPQHF.

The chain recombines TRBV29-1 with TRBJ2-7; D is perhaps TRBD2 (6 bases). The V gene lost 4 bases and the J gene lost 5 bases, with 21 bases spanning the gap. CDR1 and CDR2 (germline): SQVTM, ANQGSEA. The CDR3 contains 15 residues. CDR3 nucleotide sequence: TGCAGCGTTGGACTGCTGGCAGGGAGGTTTAACGAGCAGTACTTC. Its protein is CSVGLLAGRFNEQYF.

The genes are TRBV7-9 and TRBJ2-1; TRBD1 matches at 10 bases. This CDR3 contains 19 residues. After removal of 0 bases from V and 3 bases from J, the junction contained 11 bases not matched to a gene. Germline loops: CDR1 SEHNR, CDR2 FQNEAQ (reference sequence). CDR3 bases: TGTGCCAGCAGCTTAGCGGGACAGGGGTCGCGGGGACTCTACAATGAGCAGTTCTTC. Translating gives CASSLAGQGSRGLYNEQFF.

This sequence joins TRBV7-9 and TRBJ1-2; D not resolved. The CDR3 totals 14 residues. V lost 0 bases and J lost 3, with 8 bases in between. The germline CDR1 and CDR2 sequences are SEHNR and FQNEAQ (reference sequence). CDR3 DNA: TGTGCCAGCAGCTTAGCGTGGGGAGACTATGGCTACACCTTC. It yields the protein CASSLAWGDYGYTF.

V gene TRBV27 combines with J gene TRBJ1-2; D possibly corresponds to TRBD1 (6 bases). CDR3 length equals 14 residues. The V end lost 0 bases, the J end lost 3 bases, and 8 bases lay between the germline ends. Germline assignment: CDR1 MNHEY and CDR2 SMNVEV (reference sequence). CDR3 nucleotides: TGTGCCAGCAGTTTATCCCCAGGGGACTATGGCTACACCTTC. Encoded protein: CASSLSPGDYGYTF.

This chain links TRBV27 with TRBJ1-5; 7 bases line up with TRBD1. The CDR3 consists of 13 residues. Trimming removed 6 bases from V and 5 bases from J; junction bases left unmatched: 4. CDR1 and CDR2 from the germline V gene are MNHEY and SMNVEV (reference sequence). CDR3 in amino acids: CASRRTGDQPQHF. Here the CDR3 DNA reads TGTGCCAGCAGGCGGACAGGTGATCAGCCCCAGCATTTT.

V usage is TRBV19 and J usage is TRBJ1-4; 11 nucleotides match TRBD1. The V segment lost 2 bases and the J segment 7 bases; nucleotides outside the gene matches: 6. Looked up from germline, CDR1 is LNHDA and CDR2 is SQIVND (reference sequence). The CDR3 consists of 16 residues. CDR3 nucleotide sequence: TGTGCCAGTAGTATAAGCGGGACAGGGGGAAGTGAAAAACTGTTTTTT. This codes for CASSISGTGGSEKLFF.

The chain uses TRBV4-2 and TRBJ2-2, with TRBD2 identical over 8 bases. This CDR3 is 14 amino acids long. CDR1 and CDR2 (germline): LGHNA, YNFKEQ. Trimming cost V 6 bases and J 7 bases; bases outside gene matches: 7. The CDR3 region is CASRISGADGELFF. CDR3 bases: TGTGCCAGCAGAATTAGCGGGGCGGACGGGGAGCTGTTTTTT.

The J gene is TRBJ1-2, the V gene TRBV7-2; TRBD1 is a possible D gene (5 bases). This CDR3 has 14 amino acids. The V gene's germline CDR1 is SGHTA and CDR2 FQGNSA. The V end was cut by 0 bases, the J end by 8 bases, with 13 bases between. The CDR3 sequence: CASSLASGSKGYTF. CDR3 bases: TGTGCCAGCAGCTTAGCGTCAGGGTCGAAGGGCTACACCTTC.

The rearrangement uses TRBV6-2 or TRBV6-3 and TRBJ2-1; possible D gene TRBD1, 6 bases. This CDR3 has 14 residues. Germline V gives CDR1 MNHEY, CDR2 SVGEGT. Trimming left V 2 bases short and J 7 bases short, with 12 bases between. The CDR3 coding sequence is TGTGCCAGCAGTTACCAGACACAGGGAAATGAGCAGTTCTTC. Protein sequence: CASSYQTQGNEQFF.

The CDR3 DNA follows: TGCGCCAGCAGCCACACGGGGGGGGCAGATACGCAGTATTTT. Its protein product is CASSHTGGADTQYF. This chain joins TRBV5-1 and TRBJ2-3; TRBD2 matches 8 bases. V dropped 4 bases and J dropped 4; count of bases not matched to a gene: 5. Germline CDR1 reads SGHRS; CDR2 reads YFSETQ. The CDR3 has 14 residues. Combining the CDR3 with reference TRBV5-1 and TRBJ2-3 gives the whole variable domain KAGVTQTPRYLIKTRGQQVTLSCSPISGHRSVSWYQQTPGQGLQFLFEYFSETQRNKGNFPGRFSGRQFSNSRSEMNVSTLELGDSALYLCASSHTGGADTQYFGPGTRLTVL.

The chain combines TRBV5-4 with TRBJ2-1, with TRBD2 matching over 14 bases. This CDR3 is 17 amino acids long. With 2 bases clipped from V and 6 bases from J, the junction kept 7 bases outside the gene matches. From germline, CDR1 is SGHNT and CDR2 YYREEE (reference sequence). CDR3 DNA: TGTGCCAGCAGCTTCCCGGGACTAGCGGGAGTAAGCAATGAGCAGTTCTTC. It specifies CASSFPGLAGVSNEQFF.

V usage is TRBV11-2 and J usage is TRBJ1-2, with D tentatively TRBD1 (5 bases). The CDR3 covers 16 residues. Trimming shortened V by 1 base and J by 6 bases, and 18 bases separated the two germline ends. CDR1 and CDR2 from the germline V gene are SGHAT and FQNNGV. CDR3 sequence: CASSLAGSGNRNGYTF. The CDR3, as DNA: TGTGCCAGCAGCTTAGCTGGCTCAGGGAATCGAAATGGCTACACCTTC.

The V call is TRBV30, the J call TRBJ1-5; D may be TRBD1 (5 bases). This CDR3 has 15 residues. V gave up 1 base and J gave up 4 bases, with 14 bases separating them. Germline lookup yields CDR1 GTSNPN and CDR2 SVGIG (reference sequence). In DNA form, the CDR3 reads TGTGCCTGGAGTGCCCAATGGGCAGGGAATCAGCCCCAGCATTTT. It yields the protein CAWSAQWAGNQPQHF.

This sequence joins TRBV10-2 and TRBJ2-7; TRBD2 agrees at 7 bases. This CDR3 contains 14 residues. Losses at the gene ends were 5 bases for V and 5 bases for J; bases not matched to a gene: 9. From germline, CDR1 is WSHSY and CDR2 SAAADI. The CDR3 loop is CASSPPTSPNEQYF. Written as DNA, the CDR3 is TGCGCCAGCAGTCCACCGACTAGCCCCAACGAGCAGTACTTC.

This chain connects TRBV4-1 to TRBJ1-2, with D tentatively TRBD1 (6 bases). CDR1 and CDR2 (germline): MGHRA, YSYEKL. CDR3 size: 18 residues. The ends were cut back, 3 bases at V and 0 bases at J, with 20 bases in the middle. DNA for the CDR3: TGCGCCAGCAGCCAGGAGGGGGGGTTTTGGCAAGCTAACTATGGCTACACCTTC. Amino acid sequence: CASSQEGGFWQANYGYTF.

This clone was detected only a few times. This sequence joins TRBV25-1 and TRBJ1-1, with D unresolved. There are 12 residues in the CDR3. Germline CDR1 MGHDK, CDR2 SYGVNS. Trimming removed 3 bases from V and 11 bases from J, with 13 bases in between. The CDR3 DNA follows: TGTGCCAGCAGTGAGGTAGGCAGGAGGGCTTTCTTT. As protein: CASSEVGRRAFF.

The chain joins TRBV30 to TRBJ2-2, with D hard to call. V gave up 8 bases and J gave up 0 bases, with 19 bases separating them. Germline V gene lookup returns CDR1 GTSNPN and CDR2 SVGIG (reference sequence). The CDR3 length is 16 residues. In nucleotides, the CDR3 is TGTGCCCCTCGGCGGAGCATTGTCGCGAACACCGGGGAGCTGTTTTTT. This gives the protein CAPRRSIVANTGELFF.

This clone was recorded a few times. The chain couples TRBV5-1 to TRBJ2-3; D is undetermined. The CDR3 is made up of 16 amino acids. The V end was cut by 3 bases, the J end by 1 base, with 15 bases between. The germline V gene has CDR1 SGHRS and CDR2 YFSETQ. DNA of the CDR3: TGCGCCAGCAGCTCCCGCCCACTCCAACGCACAGATACGCAGTATTTT. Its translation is CASSSRPLQRTDTQYF.

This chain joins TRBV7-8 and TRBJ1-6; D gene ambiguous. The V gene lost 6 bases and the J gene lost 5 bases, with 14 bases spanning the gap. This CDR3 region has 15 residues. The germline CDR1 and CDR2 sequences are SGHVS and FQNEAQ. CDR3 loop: CASRTRDLNNSPLHF. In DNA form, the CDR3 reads TGTGCCAGCAGAACTAGGGATCTCAATAATTCACCCCTCCACTTT.

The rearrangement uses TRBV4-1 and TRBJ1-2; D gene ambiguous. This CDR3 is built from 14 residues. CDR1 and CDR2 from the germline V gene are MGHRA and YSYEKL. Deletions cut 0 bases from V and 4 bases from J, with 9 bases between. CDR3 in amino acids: CASSQDRQAYGYTF. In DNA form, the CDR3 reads TGCGCCAGCAGCCAAGATCGGCAGGCCTATGGCTACACCTTC.

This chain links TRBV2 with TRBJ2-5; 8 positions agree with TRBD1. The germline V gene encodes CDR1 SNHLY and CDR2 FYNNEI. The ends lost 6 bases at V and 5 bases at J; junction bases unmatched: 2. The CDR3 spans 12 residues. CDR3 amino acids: CASRWTGETQYF. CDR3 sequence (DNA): TGTGCCAGCAGATGGACAGGGGAGACCCAGTACTTC.

The DNA for the CDR3 is TGCGCCGGGAGACTAGCGGGGTCCACAGATACGCAGTATTTT. Translation: CAGRLAGSTDTQYF. This chain joins TRBV5-1 and TRBJ2-3; 11 bases fit TRBD2. This CDR3 has 14 amino acids. V trimming: 10 bases; J trimming: 2 bases; junction bases outside the gene matches: 6. Germline CDR1 SGHRS, CDR2 YFSETQ.

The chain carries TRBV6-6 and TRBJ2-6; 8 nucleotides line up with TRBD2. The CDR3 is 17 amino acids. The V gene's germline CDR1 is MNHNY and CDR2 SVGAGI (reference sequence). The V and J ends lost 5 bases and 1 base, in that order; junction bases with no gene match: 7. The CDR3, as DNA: TGTGCCAGCAGTCCCGGGGGGGCGTCTTCTGGGGCCAACGTCCTGACTTTC. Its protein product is CASSPGGASSGANVLTF.